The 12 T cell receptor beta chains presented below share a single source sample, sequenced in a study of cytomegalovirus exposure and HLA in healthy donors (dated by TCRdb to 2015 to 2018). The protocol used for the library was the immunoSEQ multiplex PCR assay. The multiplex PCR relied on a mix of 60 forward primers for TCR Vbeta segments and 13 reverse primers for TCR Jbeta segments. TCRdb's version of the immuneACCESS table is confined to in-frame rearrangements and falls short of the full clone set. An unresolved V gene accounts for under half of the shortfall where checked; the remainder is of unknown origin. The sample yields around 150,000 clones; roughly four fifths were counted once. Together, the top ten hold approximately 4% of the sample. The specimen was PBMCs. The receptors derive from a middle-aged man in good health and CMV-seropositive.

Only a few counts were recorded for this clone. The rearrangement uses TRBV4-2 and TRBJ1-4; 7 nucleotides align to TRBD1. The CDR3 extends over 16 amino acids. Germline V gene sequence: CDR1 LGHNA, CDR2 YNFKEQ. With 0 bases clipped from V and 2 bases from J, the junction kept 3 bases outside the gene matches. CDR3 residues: CASSQEGGLTNEKLFF. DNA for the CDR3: TGTGCCAGCAGCCAAGAAGGGGGCCTCACTAATGAAAAACTGTTTTTT.

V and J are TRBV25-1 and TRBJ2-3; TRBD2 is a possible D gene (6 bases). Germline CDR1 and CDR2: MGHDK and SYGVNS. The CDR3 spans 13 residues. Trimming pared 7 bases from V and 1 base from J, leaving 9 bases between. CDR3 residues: CASTAGRTDTQYF. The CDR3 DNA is TGTGCCAGCACCGCGGGACGCACAGATACGCAGTATTTT.

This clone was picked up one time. The DNA for the CDR3 is TGTGCCAGCAGTACGGACAGCTCCGAGCAGTACTTC. Residues: CASSTDSSEQYF. The gene calls are TRBV6-1 and TRBJ2-7; TRBD1 is a possible D gene (6 bases). The V end lost 5 bases, the J end lost 6 bases, and 11 bases lay between the germline ends. This CDR3 has 12 residues. Germline V gene lookup returns CDR1 MNHNS and CDR2 SASEGT.

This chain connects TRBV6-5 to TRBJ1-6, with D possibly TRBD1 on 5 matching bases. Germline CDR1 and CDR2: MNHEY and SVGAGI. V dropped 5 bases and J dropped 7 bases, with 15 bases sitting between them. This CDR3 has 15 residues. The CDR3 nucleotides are TGTGCCAGCAGTCAACTATGGGGCTGGAATTCACCCCTCCACTTT. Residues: CASSQLWGWNSPLHF.

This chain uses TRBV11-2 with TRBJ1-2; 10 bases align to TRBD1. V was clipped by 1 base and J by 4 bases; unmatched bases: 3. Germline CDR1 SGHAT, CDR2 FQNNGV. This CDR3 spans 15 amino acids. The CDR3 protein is CASSLGTGGFYGYTF. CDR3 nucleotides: TGTGCCAGCAGCTTAGGGACAGGGGGTTTCTATGGCTACACCTTC.

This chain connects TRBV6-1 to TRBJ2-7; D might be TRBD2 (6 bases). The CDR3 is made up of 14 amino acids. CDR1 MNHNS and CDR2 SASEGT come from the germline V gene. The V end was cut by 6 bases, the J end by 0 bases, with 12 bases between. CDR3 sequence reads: CASSLSGRSYEQYF. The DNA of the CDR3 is TGTGCCAGCAGCCTCAGCGGGCGCTCCTACGAGCAGTACTTC.

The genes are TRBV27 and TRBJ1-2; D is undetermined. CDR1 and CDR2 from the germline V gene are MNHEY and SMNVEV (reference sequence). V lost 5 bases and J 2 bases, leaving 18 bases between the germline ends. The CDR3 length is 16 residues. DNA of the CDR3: TGTGCCAGCAGTCCAACTTACCGGTTACTGAACTATGGCTACACCTTC. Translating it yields CASSPTYRLLNYGYTF.

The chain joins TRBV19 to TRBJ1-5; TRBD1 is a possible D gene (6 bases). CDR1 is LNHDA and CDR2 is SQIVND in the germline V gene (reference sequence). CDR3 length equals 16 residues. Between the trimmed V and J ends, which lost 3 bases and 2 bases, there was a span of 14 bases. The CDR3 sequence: CASSIFRGGRNQPQHF. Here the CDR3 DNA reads TGTGCCAGTAGTATCTTCAGGGGTGGGCGCAATCAGCCCCAGCATTTT.

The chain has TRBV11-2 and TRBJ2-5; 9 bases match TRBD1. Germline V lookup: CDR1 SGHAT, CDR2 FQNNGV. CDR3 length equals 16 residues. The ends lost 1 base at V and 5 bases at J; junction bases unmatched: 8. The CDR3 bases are TGTGCCAGCAGCTTAGGGGTTTGGGACAGGGACGAGACCCAGTACTTC. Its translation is CASSLGVWDRDETQYF.

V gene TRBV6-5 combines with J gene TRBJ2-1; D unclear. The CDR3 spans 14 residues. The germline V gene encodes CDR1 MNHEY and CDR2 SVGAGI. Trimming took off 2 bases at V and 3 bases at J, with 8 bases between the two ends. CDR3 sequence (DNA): TGTGCCAGCAGTTACGAGGCCCACTACAATGAGCAGTTCTTC. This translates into CASSYEAHYNEQFF.

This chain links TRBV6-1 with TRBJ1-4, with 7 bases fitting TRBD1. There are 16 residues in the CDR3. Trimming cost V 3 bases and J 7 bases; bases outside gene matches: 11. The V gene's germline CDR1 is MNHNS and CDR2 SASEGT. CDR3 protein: CASSENRQGFVEKLFF. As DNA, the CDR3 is TGTGCCAGCAGTGAGAATCGACAGGGTTTTGTTGAAAAACTGTTTTTT.

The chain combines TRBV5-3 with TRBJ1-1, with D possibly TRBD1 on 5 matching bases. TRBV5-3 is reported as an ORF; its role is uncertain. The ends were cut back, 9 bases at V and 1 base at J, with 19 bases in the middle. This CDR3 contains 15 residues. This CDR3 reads CATSLPRGGNTEAFF. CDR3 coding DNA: TGTGCCACATCCCTACCTAGGGGTGGGAACACTGAAGCTTTCTTT.